This is a list of T cell receptor beta chains from one sample in a study of blood T cells in healthy people across ages. TCRdb recomputed calls from the 5' RACE reads with MiXCR, one row per CDR3 protein. The sample lists 1.5 million to 2 million distinct CDR3 sequences; roughly 30% were seen once. Material for sequencing was blood. These receptors were obtained from a woman aged 25 to 39 in good health. CDR3s include the opening cysteine and the closing phenylalanine or tryptophan. The D gene is left open where the match is weak. Expanded clones are given a class, and other clones once, few, many or no size at all.

abundance: .; j_gene: TRBJ2-7; d_gene: TRBD2; v_gene: TRBV28; CDR3nt: TGTGCCAGCAGCCCCCCGCGGGAGCTTAGGGTGTACGAGCAGTACTTC; CDR3aa: CASSPPRELRVYEQYF
abundance: .; j_gene: TRBJ2-5; d_gene: .; v_gene: TRBV7-6; CDR3nt: TGTGCCAGCAGCTTAGAGGGGCGGGCGGGAGAGACCCAGTACTTC; CDR3aa: CASSLEGRAGETQYF
abundance: .; j_gene: TRBJ1-3; d_gene: .; v_gene: TRBV20-1; CDR3nt: TGCAGTGCTAGAGATGGTGGGGCTGGAAACACCATATATTTT; CDR3aa: CSARDGGAGNTIYF
abundance: .; j_gene: TRBJ1-2; d_gene: .; v_gene: TRBV29-1; CDR3nt: TGCAGCGGATTGGCAGGGGAGAAAGACTATGGCTACACCTTC; CDR3aa: CSGLAGEKDYGYTF
abundance: few; j_gene: TRBJ1-1; d_gene: .; v_gene: TRBV7-9; CDR3nt: TGTGCCAGCAGCTTCAGTACCGGGGGTGACACTGAAGCTTTCTTT; CDR3aa: CASSFSTGGDTEAFF
abundance: .; j_gene: TRBJ2-1; d_gene: .; v_gene: TRBV4-1; CDR3nt: TGCGCCAGCAGCCAAGAAGGGGGACTCAGCAATGAGCAGTTCTTC; CDR3aa: CASSQEGGLSNEQFF
abundance: .; j_gene: TRBJ1-2; d_gene: .; v_gene: TRBV2; CDR3nt: TGTGCCAGCGCCGGGGAGTATGGCTACACCTTC; CDR3aa: CASAGEYGYTF
abundance: .; j_gene: TRBJ2-5; d_gene: TRBD2; v_gene: TRBV12-3/TRBV12-4; CDR3nt: TGTGCCAGCCAAGCGGGGGGGTCACAAGAGACCCAGTACTTC; CDR3aa: CASQAGGSQETQYF
abundance: .; j_gene: TRBJ1-1; d_gene: TRBD1; v_gene: TRBV3-1; CDR3nt: TGTGCCAGCAGCGCGCAACCGGGACAGGTGAACACTGAAGCTTTCTTT; CDR3aa: CASSAQPGQVNTEAFF
abundance: .; j_gene: TRBJ2-1; d_gene: .; v_gene: TRBV20-1; CDR3nt: TGCAGTGCTAGAGCACAGGAGGGAAGGTCCTACAATGAGCAGTTCTTC; CDR3aa: CSARAQEGRSYNEQFF
abundance: many; j_gene: TRBJ1-2; d_gene: .; v_gene: TRBV20-1; CDR3nt: TGCAGTGCTAGTGCCCAGGACTCCAACTATGGCTACACCTTC; CDR3aa: CSASAQDSNYGYTF
abundance: .; j_gene: TRBJ2-1; d_gene: TRBD1; v_gene: TRBV28; CDR3nt: TGTGCCAGCAGTTTAAGTTGGGACAGGGGGCGAGATGAGCAGTTCTTC; CDR3aa: CASSLSWDRGRDEQFF
abundance: .; j_gene: TRBJ1-4; d_gene: .; v_gene: TRBV5-1; CDR3nt: TGCTCCAGCAGTTTCCTCGACAGTACGGGCGAAAAGCTGTTTTTT; CDR3aa: CSSSFLDSTGEKLFF
abundance: many; j_gene: TRBJ2-1; d_gene: .; v_gene: TRBV29-1; CDR3nt: TGCAGCGTCCAGGGGGGGACAACCTACAATGAGCAGTTCTTC; CDR3aa: CSVQGGTTYNEQFF
abundance: .; j_gene: TRBJ1-1; d_gene: .; v_gene: TRBV20-1; CDR3nt: TGCAGTGCTAGAGGACTAGGATGGACTGAAGCTTTCTTT; CDR3aa: CSARGLGWTEAFF
abundance: few; j_gene: TRBJ1-2; d_gene: .; v_gene: TRBV5-1; CDR3nt: TGCGCCAGCAGCGCGAGTGACAGTTTAGCTTATGGCTACACCTTC; CDR3aa: CASSASDSLAYGYTF
abundance: .; j_gene: TRBJ2-3; d_gene: .; v_gene: TRBV29-1; CDR3nt: TGCAGCGCTGCTCAAGCCGGGACTTCGCCTACAGATACGCAGTATTTT; CDR3aa: CSAAQAGTSPTDTQYF
abundance: .; j_gene: TRBJ1-4; d_gene: .; v_gene: TRBV4-1; CDR3nt: TGCGCCAGCAGCCAAGAGGGGGGATGGGAAAAACTGTTTTTT; CDR3aa: CASSQEGGWEKLFF
abundance: .; j_gene: TRBJ1-5; d_gene: .; v_gene: TRBV5-1; CDR3nt: TGCGCCAGCAGCTTGGAGTGGGGGGCCGGGCAGCCCCAGCATTTT; CDR3aa: CASSLEWGAGQPQHF
abundance: many; j_gene: TRBJ2-7; d_gene: TRBD1; v_gene: TRBV27; CDR3nt: TGTGCCAGCAGCCCCATACAGGGGGCATACGAGCAGTACTTC; CDR3aa: CASSPIQGAYEQYF
abundance: .; j_gene: TRBJ2-7; d_gene: TRBD2; v_gene: TRBV28; CDR3nt: TGTGCCAGCAGTCCACCACTAGCGGAGAGATACGAGCAGTACTTC; CDR3aa: CASSPPLAERYEQYF
abundance: .; j_gene: TRBJ1-2; d_gene: .; v_gene: TRBV29-1; CDR3nt: TGCAGCGTTCTTAACAGGGCTTGTGGCTACACCTTC; CDR3aa: CSVLNRACGYTF
abundance: .; j_gene: TRBJ2-3; d_gene: TRBD1; v_gene: TRBV6-5; CDR3nt: TGTGCCAGCAGTTATGGACAGGGTGGCACAGATACGCAGTATTTT; CDR3aa: CASSYGQGGTDTQYF
abundance: .; j_gene: TRBJ2-3; d_gene: .; v_gene: TRBV6-1; CDR3nt: TGTGCCAGTGGCGGGCCCACAGATACGCAGTATTTT; CDR3aa: CASGGPTDTQYF
abundance: few; j_gene: TRBJ1-2; d_gene: TRBD1; v_gene: TRBV12-3/TRBV12-4; CDR3nt: TGTGCCAGCAGACCAGGACAGGGGCTCAACTATGGCTACACCTTC; CDR3aa: CASRPGQGLNYGYTF
abundance: .; j_gene: TRBJ1-1; d_gene: .; v_gene: TRBV3-1; CDR3nt: TGTGCCAGCAGCCCTAAGGTACGCACTGAAGCTTTCTTT; CDR3aa: CASSPKVRTEAFF
abundance: few; j_gene: TRBJ2-7; d_gene: TRBD2; v_gene: TRBV13; CDR3nt: TGTGCCAACAGCTTGCCGGGGGGTACCTACGAGCAGTACTTC; CDR3aa: CANSLPGGTYEQYF
abundance: few; j_gene: TRBJ1-1; d_gene: .; v_gene: TRBV6-5; CDR3nt: TGTGCCAGCACCCCGGCGATCTTGAACACTGAAGCTTTCTTT; CDR3aa: CASTPAILNTEAFF
abundance: many; j_gene: TRBJ2-1; d_gene: .; v_gene: TRBV5-1; CDR3nt: TGCGCCAGCAGCTTGAGCACACTCCCTGGGGATGAGCAGTTCTTC; CDR3aa: CASSLSTLPGDEQFF
abundance: few; j_gene: TRBJ2-1; d_gene: .; v_gene: TRBV7-8; CDR3nt: TGTGCCAGCAGCTTGCAGGATATGAGTGAGCAGTTCTTC; CDR3aa: CASSLQDMSEQFF
abundance: few; j_gene: TRBJ1-2; d_gene: TRBD1; v_gene: TRBV9; CDR3nt: TGTGCCAGCAGCGTAGGGACAGGAGGGACCTATGGCTACACCTTC; CDR3aa: CASSVGTGGTYGYTF
abundance: .; j_gene: TRBJ2-1; d_gene: TRBD1; v_gene: TRBV12-3/TRBV12-4; CDR3nt: TGTGCCAGCAGTTTTCTGGGACAGGGGGCATGGAATGAGCAGTTCTTC; CDR3aa: CASSFLGQGAWNEQFF
abundance: .; j_gene: TRBJ2-1; d_gene: TRBD2; v_gene: TRBV20-1; CDR3nt: TGCAGTGCTACAGAACTAGCGGGCCAAGAGACCCAGTTCTTC; CDR3aa: CSATELAGQETQFF
abundance: few; j_gene: TRBJ2-3; d_gene: TRBD1; v_gene: TRBV28; CDR3nt: TGTGCCAGCAGTTCAGGGGGCGCGGCACATACGCAGTATTTT; CDR3aa: CASSSGGAAHTQYF
abundance: once; j_gene: TRBJ2-1; d_gene: TRBD2; v_gene: TRBV20-1; CDR3nt: TGCAGTGGAGCGGGAGTGGGGAATGAGCAGTTCTTC; CDR3aa: CSGAGVGNEQFF
abundance: few; j_gene: TRBJ2-1; d_gene: .; v_gene: TRBV4-2; CDR3nt: TGTGCCAGCAGCCAAGGTGGAAATTACCAAAACAATGAGCAGTTCTTC; CDR3aa: CASSQGGNYQNNEQFF
abundance: few; j_gene: TRBJ1-2; d_gene: .; v_gene: TRBV11-2; CDR3nt: TGTGCCAGCGCCCCGCTACAGGGTCTAGAGGGCTACACCTTC; CDR3aa: CASAPLQGLEGYTF
abundance: few; j_gene: TRBJ2-3; d_gene: TRBD2; v_gene: TRBV6-1; CDR3nt: TGTGCCAGCACACGGCCGGGGGGGACGCAGTATTTT; CDR3aa: CASTRPGGTQYF
abundance: few; j_gene: TRBJ2-7; d_gene: .; v_gene: TRBV10-3; CDR3nt: TGTGCCATCAGTGAGGGGGGACGCGAGCAGTACTTC; CDR3aa: CAISEGGREQYF
abundance: .; j_gene: TRBJ2-5; d_gene: TRBD2; v_gene: TRBV20-1; CDR3nt: TGCGGTGCTAGAGATGGACTAGCGGGAGAGACCCAGTACTTC; CDR3aa: CGARDGLAGETQYF
abundance: .; j_gene: TRBJ2-1; d_gene: TRBD1; v_gene: TRBV5-5; CDR3nt: TGTGCCAGCAGCTTGGAGACAGGGTGGAGCTCCTACAATGAGCAGTTCTTC; CDR3aa: CASSLETGWSSYNEQFF
abundance: .; j_gene: TRBJ2-7; d_gene: .; v_gene: TRBV6-2/TRBV6-3; CDR3nt: TGTGCCAGCAGTCGACACACCACCGGGACATTATCCTACGAGCAGTACTTC; CDR3aa: CASSRHTTGTLSYEQYF
abundance: .; j_gene: TRBJ1-1; d_gene: .; v_gene: TRBV7-9; CDR3nt: TGTGCCAGCAGCTTACCGACAGGGAACACTGAAGCTTTCTTT; CDR3aa: CASSLPTGNTEAFF